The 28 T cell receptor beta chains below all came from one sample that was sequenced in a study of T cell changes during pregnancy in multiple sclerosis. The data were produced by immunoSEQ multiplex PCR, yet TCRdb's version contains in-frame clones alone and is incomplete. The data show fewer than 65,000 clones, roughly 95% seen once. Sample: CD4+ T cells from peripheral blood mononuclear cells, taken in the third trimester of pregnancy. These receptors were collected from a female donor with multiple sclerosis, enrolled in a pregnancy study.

The CDR3 is CASSLSGVLGEQFF. CDR3 sequence (DNA): TGTGCCAGCAGCTTAAGCGGGGTCTTGGGTGAGCAGTTCTTC. The chain recombines TRBV7-2 with TRBJ2-1; 7 bases are shared with TRBD2. After removal of 2 bases from V and 9 bases from J, the junction contained 7 bases not matched to a gene. This CDR3 is built from 14 residues. Germline V gene lookup returns CDR1 SGHTA and CDR2 FQGNSA.

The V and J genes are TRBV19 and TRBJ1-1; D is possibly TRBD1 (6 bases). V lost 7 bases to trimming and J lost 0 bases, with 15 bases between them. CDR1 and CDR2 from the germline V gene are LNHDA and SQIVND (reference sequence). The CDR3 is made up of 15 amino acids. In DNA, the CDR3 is TGTGCCAGTACCCCATGGGGGCCCATGAACACTGAAGCTTTCTTT. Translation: CASTPWGPMNTEAFF.

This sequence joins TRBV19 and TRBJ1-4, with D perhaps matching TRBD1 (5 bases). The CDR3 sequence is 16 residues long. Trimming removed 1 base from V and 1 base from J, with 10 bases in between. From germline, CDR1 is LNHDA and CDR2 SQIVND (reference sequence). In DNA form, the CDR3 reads TGTGCCAGTAGTATAGTGGGGGGAATAACTAATGAAAAACTGTTTTTT. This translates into CASSIVGGITNEKLFF.

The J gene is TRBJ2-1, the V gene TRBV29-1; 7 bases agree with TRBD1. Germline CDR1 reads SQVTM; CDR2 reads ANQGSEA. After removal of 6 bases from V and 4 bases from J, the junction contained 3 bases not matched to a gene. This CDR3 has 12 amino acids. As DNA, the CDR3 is TGCAGCGTAGGGGGCGCTTACAATGAGCAGTTCTTC. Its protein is CSVGGAYNEQFF.

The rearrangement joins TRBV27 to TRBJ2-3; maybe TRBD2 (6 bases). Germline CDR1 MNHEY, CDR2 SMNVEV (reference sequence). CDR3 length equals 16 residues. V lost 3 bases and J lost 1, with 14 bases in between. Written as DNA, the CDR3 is TGTGCCAGCAGTTTCCTGAAGGCTAGCGGCACAGATACGCAGTATTTT. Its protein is CASSFLKASGTDTQYF.

CDR3 amino acids: CASRHRENNSPLHF. The CDR3 nucleotides are TGTGCCAGCAGACACAGGGAAAATAATTCACCCCTCCACTTT. V gene TRBV28 combines with J gene TRBJ1-6; weak D call: TRBD1 (6 bases). V lost 6 bases to trimming and J lost 5 bases, with 11 bases between them. Germline V gives CDR1 MDHEN, CDR2 SYDVKM. CDR3 length: 14 residues.

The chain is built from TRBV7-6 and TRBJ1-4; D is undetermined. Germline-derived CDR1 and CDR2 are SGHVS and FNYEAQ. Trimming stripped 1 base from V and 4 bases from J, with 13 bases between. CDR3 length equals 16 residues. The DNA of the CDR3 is TGTGCCAGCAGCTTAGTGGGCGGACTGAATAATGAAAAACTGTTTTTT. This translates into CASSLVGGLNNEKLFF.

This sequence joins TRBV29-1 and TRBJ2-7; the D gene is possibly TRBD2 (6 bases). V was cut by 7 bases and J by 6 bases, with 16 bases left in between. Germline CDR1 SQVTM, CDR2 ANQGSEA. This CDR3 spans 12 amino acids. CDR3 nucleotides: TGCAGCGCTGGGCCGATGGGGGGCGAGCAGTACTTC. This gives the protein CSAGPMGGEQYF.

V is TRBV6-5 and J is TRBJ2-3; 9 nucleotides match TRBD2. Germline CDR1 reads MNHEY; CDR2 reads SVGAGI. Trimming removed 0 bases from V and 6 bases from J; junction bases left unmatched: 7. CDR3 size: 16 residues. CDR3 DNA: TGTGCCAGCAGTTACTCAGGCGGGGGGGCCGCCGATACGCAGTATTTT. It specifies CASSYSGGGAADTQYF.

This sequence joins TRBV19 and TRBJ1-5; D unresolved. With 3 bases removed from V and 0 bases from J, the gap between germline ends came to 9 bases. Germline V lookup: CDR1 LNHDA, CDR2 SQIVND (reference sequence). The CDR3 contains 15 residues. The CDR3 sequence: CASSMSQISNQPQHF. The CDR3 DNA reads TGTGCCAGTAGTATGTCCCAGATTAGCAATCAGCCCCAGCATTTT.

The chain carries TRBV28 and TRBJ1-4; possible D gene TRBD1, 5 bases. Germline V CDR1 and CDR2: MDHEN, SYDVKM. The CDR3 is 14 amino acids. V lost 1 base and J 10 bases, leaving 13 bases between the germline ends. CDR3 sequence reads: CASSLSGVDRKLFF. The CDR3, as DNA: TGTGCCAGCAGTTTATCAGGAGTTGACAGAAAACTGTTTTTT.

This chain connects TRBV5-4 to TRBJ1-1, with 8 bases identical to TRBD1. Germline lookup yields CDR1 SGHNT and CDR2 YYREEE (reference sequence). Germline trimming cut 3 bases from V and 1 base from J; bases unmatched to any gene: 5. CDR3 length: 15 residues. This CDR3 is CASSYRDRWNTEAFF. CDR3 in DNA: TGTGCCAGCAGCTACCGGGACAGGTGGAACACTGAAGCTTTCTTT.

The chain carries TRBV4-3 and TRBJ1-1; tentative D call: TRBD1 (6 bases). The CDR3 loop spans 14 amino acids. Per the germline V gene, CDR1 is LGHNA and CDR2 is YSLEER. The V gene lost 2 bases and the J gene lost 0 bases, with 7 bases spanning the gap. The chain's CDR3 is CASSQWTVNTEAFF. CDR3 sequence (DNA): TGCGCCAGCAGCCAATGGACAGTGAACACTGAAGCTTTCTTT.

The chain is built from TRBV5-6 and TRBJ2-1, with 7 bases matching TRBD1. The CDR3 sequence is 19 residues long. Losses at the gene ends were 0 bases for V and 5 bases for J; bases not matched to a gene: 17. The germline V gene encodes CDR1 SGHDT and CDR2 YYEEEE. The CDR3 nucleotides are TGTGCCAGCAGCTTGGCAGACAGGGTGAGGGCTCCCACCGACAATGAGCAGTTCTTC. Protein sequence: CASSLADRVRAPTDNEQFF.

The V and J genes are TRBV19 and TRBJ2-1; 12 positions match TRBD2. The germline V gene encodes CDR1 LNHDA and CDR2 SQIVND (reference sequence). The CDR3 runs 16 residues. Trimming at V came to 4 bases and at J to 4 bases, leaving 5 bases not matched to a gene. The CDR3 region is CASSTASGGGYNEQFF. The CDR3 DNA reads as TGTGCCAGTAGTACGGCTAGCGGGGGGGGTTACAATGAGCAGTTCTTC.

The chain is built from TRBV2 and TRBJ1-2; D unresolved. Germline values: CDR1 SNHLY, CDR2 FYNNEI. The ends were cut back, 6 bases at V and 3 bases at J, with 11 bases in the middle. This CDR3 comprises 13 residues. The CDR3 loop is CASSYLGDYGYTF. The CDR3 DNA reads TGTGCCAGCAGCTACCTCGGAGACTATGGCTACACCTTC.

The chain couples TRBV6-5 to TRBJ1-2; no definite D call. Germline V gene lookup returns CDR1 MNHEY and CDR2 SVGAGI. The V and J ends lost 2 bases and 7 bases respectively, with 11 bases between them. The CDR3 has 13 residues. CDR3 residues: CASSYAPFSGYTF. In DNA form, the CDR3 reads TGTGCCAGCAGTTACGCACCCTTTAGTGGCTACACCTTC.

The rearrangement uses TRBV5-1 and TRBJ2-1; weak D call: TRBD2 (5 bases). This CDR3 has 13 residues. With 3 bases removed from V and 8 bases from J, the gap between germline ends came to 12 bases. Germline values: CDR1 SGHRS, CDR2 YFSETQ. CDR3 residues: CASSSVARDEQFF. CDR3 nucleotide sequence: TGCGCCAGCAGCTCGGTAGCGCGCGATGAGCAGTTCTTC. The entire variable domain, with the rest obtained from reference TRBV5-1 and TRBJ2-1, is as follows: KAGVTQTPRYLIKTRGQQVTLSCSPISGHRSVSWYQQTPGQGLQFLFEYFSETQRNKGNFPGRFSGRQFSNSRSEMNVSTLELGDSALYLCASSSVARDEQFFGPGTRLTVL.

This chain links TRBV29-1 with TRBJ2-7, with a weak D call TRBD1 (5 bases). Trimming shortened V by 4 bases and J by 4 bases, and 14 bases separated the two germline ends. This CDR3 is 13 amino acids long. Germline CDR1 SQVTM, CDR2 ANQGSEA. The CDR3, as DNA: TGCAGCGTTGGGCAGGGTAGACCGTACGAGCAGTACTTC. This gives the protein CSVGQGRPYEQYF.

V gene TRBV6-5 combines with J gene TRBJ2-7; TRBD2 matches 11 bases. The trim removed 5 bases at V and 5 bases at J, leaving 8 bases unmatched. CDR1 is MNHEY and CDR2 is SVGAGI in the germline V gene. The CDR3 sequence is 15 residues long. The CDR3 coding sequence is TGTGCCAGCAGTCCGCTTAGCGGGGGGGCCCACGAGCAGTACTTC. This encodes CASSPLSGGAHEQYF.

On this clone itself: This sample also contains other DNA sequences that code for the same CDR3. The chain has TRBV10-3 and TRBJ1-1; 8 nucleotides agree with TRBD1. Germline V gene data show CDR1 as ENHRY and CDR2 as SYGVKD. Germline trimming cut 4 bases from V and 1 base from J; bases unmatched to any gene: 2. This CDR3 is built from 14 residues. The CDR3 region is CAISGGQGNTEAFF. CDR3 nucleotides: TGTGCCATCAGTGGTGGACAGGGGAACACTGAAGCTTTCTTT.

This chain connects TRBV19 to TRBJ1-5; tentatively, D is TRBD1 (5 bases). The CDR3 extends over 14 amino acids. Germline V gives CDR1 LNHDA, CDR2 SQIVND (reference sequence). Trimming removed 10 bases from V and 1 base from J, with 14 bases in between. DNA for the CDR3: TGTGCCACCTGGGGCGGTGGAAGCAATCAGCCCCAGCATTTT. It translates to CATWGGGSNQPQHF.

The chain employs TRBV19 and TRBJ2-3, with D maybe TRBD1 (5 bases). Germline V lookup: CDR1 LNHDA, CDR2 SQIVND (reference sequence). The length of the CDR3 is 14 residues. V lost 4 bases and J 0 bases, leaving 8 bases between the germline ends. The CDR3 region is CASSKRQSTDTQYF. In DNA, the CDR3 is TGTGCCAGTAGTAAGAGACAGAGCACAGATACGCAGTATTTT.

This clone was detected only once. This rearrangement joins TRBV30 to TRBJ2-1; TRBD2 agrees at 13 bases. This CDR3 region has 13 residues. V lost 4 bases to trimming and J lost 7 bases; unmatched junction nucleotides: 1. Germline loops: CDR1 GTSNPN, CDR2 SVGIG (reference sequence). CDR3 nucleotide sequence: TGTGCCTGGAAACTAGCGGGGGGGAATGAGCAGTTCTTC. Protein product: CAWKLAGGNEQFF. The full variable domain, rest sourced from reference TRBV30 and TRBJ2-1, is SQTIHQWPATLVQPVGSPLSLECTVEGTSNPNLYWYRQAAGRGLQLLFYSVGIGQISSEVPQNLSASRPQDRQFILSSKKLLLSDSGFYLCAWKLAGGNEQFFGPGTRLTVL.

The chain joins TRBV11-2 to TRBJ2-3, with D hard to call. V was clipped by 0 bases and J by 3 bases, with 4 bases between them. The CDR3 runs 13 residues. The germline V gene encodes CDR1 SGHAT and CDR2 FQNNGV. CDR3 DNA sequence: TGTGCCAGCAGCTTAGATCTGACAGATACGCAGTATTTT. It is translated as CASSLDLTDTQYF.

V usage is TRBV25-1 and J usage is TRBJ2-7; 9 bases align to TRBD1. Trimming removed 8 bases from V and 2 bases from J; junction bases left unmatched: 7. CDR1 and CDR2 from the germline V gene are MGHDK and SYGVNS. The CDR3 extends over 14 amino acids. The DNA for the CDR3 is TGTGCCAGCCAATTCGGGACAGGGACCTACGAGCAGTACTTC. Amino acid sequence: CASQFGTGTYEQYF.

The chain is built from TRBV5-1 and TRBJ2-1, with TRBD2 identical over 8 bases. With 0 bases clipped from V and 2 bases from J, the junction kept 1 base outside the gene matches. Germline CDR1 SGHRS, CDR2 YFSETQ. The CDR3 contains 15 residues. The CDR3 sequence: CASSLAGGAYNEQFF. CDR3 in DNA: TGCGCCAGCAGCTTGGCCGGGGGGGCCTACAATGAGCAGTTCTTC.

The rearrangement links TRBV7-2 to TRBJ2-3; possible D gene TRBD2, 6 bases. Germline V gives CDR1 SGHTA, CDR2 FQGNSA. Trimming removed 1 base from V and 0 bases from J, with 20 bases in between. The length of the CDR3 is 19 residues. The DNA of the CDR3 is TGTGCCAGCAGCTTAGAGGGGCGGAGGGGACGTAGTAGCACAGATACGCAGTATTTT. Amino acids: CASSLEGRRGRSSTDTQYF.